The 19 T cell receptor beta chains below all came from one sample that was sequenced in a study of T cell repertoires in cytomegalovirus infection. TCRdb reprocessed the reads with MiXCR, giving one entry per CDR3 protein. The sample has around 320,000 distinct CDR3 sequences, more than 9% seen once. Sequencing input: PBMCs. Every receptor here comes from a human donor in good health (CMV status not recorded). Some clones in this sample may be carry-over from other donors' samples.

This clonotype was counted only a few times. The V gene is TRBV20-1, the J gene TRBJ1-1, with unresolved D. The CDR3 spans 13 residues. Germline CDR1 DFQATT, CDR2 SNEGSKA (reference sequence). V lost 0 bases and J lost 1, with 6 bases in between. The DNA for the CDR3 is TGCAGTGCTAGAGATAGTGGGAACACTGAAGCTTTCTTT. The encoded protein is CSARDSGNTEAFF.

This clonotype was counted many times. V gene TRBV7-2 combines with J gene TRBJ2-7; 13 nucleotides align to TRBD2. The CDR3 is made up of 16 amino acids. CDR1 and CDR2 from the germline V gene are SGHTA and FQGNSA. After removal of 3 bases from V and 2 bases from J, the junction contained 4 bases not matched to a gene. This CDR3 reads CASSFGLAGATYEQYF. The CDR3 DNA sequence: TGTGCCAGCAGCTTTGGACTAGCGGGAGCCACCTACGAGCAGTACTTC.

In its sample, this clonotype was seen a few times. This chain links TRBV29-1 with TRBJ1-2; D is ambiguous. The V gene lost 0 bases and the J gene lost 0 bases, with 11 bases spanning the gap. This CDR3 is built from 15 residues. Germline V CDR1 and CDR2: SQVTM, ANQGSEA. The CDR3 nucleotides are TGCAGCGTTGAAGATCGGGATCCAGCTAACTATGGCTACACCTTC. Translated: CSVEDRDPANYGYTF.

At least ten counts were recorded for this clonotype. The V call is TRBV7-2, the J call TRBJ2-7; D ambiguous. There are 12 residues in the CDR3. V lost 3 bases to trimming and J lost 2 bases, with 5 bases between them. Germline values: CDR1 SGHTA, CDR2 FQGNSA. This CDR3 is CASSFKTYEQYF. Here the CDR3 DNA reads TGTGCCAGCAGCTTCAAGACCTACGAGCAGTACTTC.

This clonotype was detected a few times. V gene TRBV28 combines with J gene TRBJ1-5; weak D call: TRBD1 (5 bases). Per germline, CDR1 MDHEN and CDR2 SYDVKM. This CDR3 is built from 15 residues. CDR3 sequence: CGSLFQGSPGQPQHF. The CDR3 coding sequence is TGTGGGTCCCTCTTTCAGGGCTCCCCCGGTCAGCCCCAGCATTTT.

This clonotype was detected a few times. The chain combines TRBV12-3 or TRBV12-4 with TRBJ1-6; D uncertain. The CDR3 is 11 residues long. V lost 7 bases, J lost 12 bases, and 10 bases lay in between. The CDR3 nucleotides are TGTGCCAGCACGCGGAATGGACCCCTCCACTTT. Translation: CASTRNGPLHF.

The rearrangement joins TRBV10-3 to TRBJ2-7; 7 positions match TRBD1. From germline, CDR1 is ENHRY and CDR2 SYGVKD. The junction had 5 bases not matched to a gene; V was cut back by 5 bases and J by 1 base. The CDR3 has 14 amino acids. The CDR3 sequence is CAISPRQGSYEQYF. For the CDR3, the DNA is TGTGCCATCAGTCCTCGACAGGGTTCCTACGAGCAGTACTTC.

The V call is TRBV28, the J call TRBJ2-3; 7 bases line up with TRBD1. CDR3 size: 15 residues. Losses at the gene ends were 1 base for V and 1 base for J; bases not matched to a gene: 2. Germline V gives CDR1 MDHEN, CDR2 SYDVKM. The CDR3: CASSLSQGGTDTQYF. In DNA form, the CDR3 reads TGTGCCAGCAGTTTATCCCAGGGGGGCACAGATACGCAGTATTTT.

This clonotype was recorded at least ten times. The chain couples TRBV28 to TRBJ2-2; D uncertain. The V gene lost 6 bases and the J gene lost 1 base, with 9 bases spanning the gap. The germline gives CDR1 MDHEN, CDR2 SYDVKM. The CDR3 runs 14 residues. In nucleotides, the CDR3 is TGTGCCAGCAGCCCGCGGCAGAACACCGGGGAGCTGTTTTTT. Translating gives CASSPRQNTGELFF.

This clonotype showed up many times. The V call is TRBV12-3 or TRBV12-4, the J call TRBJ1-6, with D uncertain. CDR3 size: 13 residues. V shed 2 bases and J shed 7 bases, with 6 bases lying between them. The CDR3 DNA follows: TGTGCCAGCAGTTTAAAAAGAAATTCACCCCTCCACTTT. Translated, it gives CASSLKRNSPLHF.

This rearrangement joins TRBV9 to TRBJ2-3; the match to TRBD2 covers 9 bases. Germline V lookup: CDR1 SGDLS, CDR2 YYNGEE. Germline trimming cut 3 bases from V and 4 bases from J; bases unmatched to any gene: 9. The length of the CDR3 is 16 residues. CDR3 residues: CASSDGGLAYADTQYF. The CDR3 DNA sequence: TGTGCCAGCAGCGATGGGGGACTAGCATATGCAGATACGCAGTATTTT.

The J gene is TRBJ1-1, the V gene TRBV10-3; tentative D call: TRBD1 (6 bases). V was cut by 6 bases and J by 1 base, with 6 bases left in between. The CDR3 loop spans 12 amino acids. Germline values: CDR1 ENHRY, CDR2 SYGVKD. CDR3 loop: CAIRGQNTEAFF. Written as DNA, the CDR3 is TGTGCCATCAGGGGACAGAACACTGAAGCTTTCTTT.

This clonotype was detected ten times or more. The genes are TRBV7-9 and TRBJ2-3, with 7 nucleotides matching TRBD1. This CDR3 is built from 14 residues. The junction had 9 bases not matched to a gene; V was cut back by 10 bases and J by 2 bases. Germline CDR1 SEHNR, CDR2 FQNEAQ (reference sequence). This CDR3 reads CATSKGQTTDTQYF. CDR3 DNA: TGTGCCACCTCGAAGGGACAGACCACAGATACGCAGTATTTT.

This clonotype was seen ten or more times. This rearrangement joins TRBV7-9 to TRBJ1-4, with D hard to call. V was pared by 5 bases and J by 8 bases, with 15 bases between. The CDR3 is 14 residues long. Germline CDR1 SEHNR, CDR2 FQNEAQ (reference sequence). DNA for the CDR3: TGTGCCAGCAGCCCGGCCGGGCTTAGGGAAAAACTGTTTTTT. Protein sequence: CASSPAGLREKLFF.

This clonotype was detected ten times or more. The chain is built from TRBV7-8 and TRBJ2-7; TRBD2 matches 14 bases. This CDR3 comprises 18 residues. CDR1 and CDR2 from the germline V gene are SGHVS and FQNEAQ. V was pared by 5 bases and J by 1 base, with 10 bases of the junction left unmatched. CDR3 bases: TGTGCCAGCAGCCCCGGACTAGCGGGGGGCTCCTCGTCCTACGAGCAGTACTTC. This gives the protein CASSPGLAGGSSSYEQYF.

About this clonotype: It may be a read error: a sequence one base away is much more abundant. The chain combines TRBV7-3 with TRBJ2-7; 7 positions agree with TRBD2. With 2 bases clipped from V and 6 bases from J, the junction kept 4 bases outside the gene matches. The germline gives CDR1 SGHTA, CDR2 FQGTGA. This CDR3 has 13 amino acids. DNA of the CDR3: TGTGCCAGCAGCTTAGGGGGGAGGGGCGAGCAGTACTTC. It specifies CASSLGGRGEQYF.

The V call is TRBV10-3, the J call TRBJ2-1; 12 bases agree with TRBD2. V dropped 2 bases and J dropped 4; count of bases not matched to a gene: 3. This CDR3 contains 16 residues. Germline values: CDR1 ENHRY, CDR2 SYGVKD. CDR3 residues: CAISEPGLAGYNEQFF. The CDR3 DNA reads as TGTGCCATCAGTGAGCCGGGACTAGCGGGTTACAATGAGCAGTTCTTC.

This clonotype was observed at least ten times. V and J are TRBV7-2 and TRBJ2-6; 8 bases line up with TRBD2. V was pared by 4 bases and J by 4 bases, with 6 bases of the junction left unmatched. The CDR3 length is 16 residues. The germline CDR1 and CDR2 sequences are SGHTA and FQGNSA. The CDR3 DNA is TGTGCCAGCAGCTATCGGGGGGGAACAGGGGCCAACGTCCTGACTTTC. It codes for CASSYRGGTGANVLTF.

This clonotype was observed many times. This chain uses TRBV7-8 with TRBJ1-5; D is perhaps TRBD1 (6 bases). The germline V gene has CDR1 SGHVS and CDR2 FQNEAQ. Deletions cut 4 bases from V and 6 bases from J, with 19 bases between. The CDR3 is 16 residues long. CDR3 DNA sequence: TGTGCCAGCAGCTCGTATTTAAGGGGGGGGAGTCAGCCCCAGCATTTT. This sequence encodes CASSSYLRGGSQPQHF. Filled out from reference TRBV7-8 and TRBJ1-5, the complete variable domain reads GAGVSQSPRYKVAKRGQDVALRCDPISGHVSLFWYQQALGQGPEFLTYFQNEAQLDKSGLPSDRFFAERPEGSVSTLKIQRTQQEDSAVYLCASSSYLRGGSQPQHFGDGTRLSIL.